A selection of T cell receptor beta chains follows, all from one sample in a study of blood T cell repertoires in COVID-19. Libraries were prepared by immunoSEQ multiplex PCR; TCRdb keeps only in-frame clonotypes and omits some of them. This table has over 150,000 clones, around 85% appearing once. Sequences were obtained from peripheral blood. The receptors shown here come from an elderly man with COVID-19, enrolled during active disease. Each CDR3 is given with its conserved first and last residue. A D gene is named only where the DNA matches it firmly.

v_gene	j_gene	d_gene	CDR3aa	CDR3nt
TRBV5-4	TRBJ2-7	TRBD2	CASSTRTSGGIVYEQYF	TGTGCCAGCAGCACAAGGACTAGCGGGGGGATCGTCTACGAGCAGTACTTC
TRBV6-2/TRBV6-3	TRBJ1-5	NA	CASSYSGRGVDQPQHF	TGTGCCAGCAGTTACTCAGGGAGGGGTGTGGATCAGCCCCAGCATTTT
TRBV6-5	TRBJ2-3	NA	CASRRPAGSSDTQYF	TGTGCCAGCAGACGACCCGCAGGGTCCTCAGATACGCAGTATTTT
TRBV7-2	TRBJ2-2	NA	CASSRYTGELFF	TGTGCCAGCAGCCGGTACACCGGGGAGCTGTTTTTT
TRBV2	TRBJ2-2	TRBD2	CASAGTSYTGELFF	TGTGCCAGCGCTGGGACTAGCTACACCGGGGAGCTGTTTTTT
TRBV7-8	TRBJ2-5	NA	CASSRTRGRETQYF	TGTGCCAGCAGCCGGACCCGCGGGCGGGAGACCCAGTACTTC
TRBV6-5	TRBJ1-1	TRBD1	CASSYRGLANTEAFF	TGTGCCAGCAGTTACAGGGGGCTCGCGAACACTGAAGCTTTCTTT
TRBV27	TRBJ2-2	TRBD1	CASWDRGLTGELFF	TGTGCCAGCTGGGACAGGGGGCTCACCGGGGAGCTGTTTTTT
TRBV3-1/TRBV3-2	TRBJ1-2	NA	CASSQGVSYGYTF	TGTGCCAGCAGCCAAGGAGTTTCCTATGGCTACACCTTC
TRBV24-1	TRBJ2-3	TRBD1	CATSDATGGFGDTQYF	TGTGCCACCAGTGATGCTACAGGGGGCTTTGGAGATACGCAGTATTTT
TRBV28	TRBJ1-4	NA	CASSAVQNEKLFF	TGTGCCAGCAGTGCAGTACAAAATGAAAAACTGTTTTTT
TRBV11-2	TRBJ1-4	NA	CASSFGPGRDEKLFF	TGTGCCAGCAGCTTCGGCCCGGGGAGGGATGAAAAACTGTTTTTT
TRBV7-3	TRBJ2-5	NA	CASSLGQKETQYF	TGTGCCAGCAGCTTAGGCCAAAAAGAGACCCAGTACTTC
TRBV27	TRBJ1-2	NA	CASRAGVGVDYGYTF	TGTGCCAGCAGGGCAGGGGTCGGGGTAGACTATGGCTACACCTTC
TRBV5-1	TRBJ1-4	TRBD1	CASSLFQGASDEKLFF	TGCGCCAGCAGCTTGTTTCAGGGGGCGTCGGATGAAAAACTGTTTTTT